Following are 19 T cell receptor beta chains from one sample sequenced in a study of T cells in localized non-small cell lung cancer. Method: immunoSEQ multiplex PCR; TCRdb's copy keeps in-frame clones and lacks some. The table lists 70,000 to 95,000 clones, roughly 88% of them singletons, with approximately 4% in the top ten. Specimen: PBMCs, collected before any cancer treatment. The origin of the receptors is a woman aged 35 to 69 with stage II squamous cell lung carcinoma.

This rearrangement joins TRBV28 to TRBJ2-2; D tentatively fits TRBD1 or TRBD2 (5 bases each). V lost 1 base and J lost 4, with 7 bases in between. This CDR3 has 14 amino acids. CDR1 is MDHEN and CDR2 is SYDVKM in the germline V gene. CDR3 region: CASSLFGGTGELFF. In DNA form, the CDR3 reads TGTGCCAGCAGTTTATTTGGGGGCACCGGGGAGCTGTTTTTT.

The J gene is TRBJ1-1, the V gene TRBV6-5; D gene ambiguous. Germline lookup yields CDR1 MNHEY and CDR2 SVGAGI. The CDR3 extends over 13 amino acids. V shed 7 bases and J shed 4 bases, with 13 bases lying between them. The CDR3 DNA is TGTGCCAGCATGAGAGGTAAAGGCACTGAAGCTTTCTTT. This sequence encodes CASMRGKGTEAFF.

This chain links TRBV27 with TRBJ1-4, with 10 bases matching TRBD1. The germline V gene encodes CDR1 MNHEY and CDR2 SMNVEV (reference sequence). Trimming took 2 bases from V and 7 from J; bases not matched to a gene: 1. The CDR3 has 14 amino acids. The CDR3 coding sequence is TGTGCCAGCAGTTTAGGGACAGGGGCTGAAAAACTGTTTTTT. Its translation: CASSLGTGAEKLFF.

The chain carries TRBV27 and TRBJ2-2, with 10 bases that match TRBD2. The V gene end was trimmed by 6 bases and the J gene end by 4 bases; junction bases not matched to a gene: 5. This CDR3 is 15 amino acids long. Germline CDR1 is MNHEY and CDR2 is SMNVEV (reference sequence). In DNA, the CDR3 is TGTGCCAGCAGCCCAGCGGGGGGGCCCACCGGGGAGCTGTTTTTT. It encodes CASSPAGGPTGELFF.

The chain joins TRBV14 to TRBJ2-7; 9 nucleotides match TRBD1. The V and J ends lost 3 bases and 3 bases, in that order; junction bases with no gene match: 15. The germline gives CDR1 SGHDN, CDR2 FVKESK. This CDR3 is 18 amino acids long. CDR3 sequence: CASSQARDRATAGYEQYF. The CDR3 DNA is TGTGCCAGCAGCCAGGCTCGGGACAGGGCGACAGCCGGCTACGAGCAGTACTTC.

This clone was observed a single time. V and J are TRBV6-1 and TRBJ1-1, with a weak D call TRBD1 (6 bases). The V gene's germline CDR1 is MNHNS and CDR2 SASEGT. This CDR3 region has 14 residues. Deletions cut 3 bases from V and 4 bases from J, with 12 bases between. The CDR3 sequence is CASSEGRGVTEAFF. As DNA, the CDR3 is TGTGCCAGCAGTGAGGGAAGGGGGGTCACTGAAGCTTTCTTT.

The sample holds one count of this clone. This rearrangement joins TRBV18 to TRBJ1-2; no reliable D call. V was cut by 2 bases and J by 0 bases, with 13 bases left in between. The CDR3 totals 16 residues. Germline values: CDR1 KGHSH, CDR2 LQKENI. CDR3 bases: TGTGCCAGCTCACCAAATACGGCAGGCTCTAACTATGGCTACACCTTC. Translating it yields CASSPNTAGSNYGYTF. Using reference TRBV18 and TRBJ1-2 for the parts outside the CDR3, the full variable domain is NAGVMQNPRHLVRRRGQEARLRCSPMKGHSHVYWYRQLPEEGLKFMVYLQKENIIDESGMPKERFSAEFPKEGPSILRIQQVVRGDSAAYFCASSPNTAGSNYGYTFGSGTRLTVV.

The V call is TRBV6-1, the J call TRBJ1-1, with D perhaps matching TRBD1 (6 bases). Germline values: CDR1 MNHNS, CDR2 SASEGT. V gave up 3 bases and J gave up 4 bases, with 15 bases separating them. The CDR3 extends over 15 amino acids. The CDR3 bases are TGTGCCAGCAGTGATAGGGGGGGAAGGGGCACTGAAGCTTTCTTT. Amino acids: CASSDRGGRGTEAFF.

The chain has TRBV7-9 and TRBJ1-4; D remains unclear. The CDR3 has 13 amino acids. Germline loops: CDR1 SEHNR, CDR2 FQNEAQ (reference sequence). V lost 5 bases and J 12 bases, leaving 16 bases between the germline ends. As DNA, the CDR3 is TGTGCCAGCAGCCCGCCAGGAGCAAGGGAACTGTTTTTT. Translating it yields CASSPPGARELFF.

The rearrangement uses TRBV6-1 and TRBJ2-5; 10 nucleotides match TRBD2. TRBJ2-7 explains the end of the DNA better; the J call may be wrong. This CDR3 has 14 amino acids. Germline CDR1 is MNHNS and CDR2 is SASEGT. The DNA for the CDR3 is TGTGCCAGCAGTTCTAGCGGGAGATCCTACGAGCAGTACTTC. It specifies CASSSSGRSYEQYF.

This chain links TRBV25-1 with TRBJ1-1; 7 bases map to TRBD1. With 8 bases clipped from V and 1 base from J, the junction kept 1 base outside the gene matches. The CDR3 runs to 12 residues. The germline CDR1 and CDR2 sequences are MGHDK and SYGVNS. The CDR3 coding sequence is TGTGCCAGCCGACAGGGGAACACTGAAGCTTTCTTT. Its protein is CASRQGNTEAFF.

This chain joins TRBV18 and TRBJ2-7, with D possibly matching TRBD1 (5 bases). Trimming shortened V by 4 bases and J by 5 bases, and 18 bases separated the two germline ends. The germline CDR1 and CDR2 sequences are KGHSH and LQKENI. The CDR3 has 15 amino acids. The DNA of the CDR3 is TGTGCCAGCTCACTCCTCGCCAGGGCCCAGGACGAGCAGTACTTC. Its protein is CASSLLARAQDEQYF.

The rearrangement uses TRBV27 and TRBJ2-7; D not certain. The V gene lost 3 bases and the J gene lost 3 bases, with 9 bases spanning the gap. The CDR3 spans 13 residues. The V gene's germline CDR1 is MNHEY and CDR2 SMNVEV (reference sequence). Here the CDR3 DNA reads TGTGCCAGCAGTTTGAGTAGGGTCTACGAGCAGTACTTC. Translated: CASSLSRVYEQYF.

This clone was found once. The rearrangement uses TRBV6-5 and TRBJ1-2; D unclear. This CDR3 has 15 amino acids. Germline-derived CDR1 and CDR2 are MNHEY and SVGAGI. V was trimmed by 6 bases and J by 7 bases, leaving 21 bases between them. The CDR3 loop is CASSQPKDGPSGYTF. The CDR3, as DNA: TGTGCCAGCAGCCAACCCAAGGACGGTCCGAGTGGCTACACCTTC.

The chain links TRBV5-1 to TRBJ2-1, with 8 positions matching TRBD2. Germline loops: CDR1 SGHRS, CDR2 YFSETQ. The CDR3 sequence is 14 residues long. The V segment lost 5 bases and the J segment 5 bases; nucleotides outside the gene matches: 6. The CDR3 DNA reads TGCGCCAGCAGTAGGGGGACTAGTGACAATGAGCAGTTCTTC. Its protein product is CASSRGTSDNEQFF. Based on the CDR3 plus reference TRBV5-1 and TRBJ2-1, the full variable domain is KAGVTQTPRYLIKTRGQQVTLSCSPISGHRSVSWYQQTPGQGLQFLFEYFSETQRNKGNFPGRFSGRQFSNSRSEMNVSTLELGDSALYLCASSRGTSDNEQFFGPGTRLTVL.

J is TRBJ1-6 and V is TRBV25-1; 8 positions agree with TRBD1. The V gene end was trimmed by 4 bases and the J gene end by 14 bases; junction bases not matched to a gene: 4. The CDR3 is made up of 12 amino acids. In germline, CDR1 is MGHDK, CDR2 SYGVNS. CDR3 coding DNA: TGTGCCAGCAGTGCTCAGGGGGCATCCCTCCACTTT. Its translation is CASSAQGASLHF.

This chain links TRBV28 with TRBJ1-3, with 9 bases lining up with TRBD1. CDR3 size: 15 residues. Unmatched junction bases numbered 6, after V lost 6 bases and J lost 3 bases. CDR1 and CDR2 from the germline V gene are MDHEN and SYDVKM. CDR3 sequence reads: CASSQQGALGNTIYF. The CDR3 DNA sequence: TGTGCCAGCAGCCAACAGGGGGCACTTGGAAACACCATATATTTT.

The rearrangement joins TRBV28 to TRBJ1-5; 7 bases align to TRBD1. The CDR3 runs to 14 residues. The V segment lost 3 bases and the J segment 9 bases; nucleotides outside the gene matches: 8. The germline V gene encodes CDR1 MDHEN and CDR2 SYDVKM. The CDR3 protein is CASSLVQGNWPQHF. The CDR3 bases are TGTGCCAGCAGTTTGGTACAGGGGAATTGGCCCCAGCATTTT.

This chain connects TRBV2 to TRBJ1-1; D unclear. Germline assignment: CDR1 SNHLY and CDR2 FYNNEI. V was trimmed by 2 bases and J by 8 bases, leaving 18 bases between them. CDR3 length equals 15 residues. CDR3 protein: CASSEWELSLGEAFF. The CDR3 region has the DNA TGTGCCAGCAGTGAATGGGAACTTTCCCTTGGGGAAGCTTTCTTT.